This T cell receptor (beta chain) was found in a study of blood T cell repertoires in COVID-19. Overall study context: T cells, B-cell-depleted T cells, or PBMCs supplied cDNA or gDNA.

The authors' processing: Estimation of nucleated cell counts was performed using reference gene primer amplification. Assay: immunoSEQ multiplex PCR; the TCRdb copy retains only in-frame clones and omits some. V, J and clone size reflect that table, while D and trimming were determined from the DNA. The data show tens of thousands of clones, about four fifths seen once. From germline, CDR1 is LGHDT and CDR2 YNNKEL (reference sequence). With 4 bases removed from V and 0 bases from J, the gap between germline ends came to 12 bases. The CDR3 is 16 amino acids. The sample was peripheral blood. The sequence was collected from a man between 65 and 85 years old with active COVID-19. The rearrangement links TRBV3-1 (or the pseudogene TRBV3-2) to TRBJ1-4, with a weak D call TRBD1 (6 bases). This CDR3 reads CASSPVGQTTNEKLFF. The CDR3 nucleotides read TGTGCCAGCAGCCCCGTAGGACAGACAACTAATGAAAAACTGTTTTTT.